Each of the 17 T cell receptor beta chains below was sequenced from the same sample in a study of spatial heterogeneity in lung cancer. TCRdb re-called the 5' RACE reads through MiXCR, storing one row per CDR3 protein. The table lists 13,000 to 15,000 distinct CDR3 sequences, 9.5% to 13% of them singletons. As to time point: sample taken at primary tumor resection. No cell sorting; template was whole RNA from tumor, lung tissue or PBMC. The material sequenced was PBMCs, taken at surgery. The receptors here all came from a male donor with early-stage non-small cell lung cancer.

At least ten counts were recorded for this clonotype. The rearrangement uses TRBV27 and TRBJ2-5, with D perhaps TRBD1 (5 bases). V was clipped by 4 bases and J by 5 bases, with 5 bases between them. Germline loops: CDR1 MNHEY, CDR2 SMNVEV (reference sequence). The length of the CDR3 is 11 residues. CDR3 protein: CASSSGETQYF. The CDR3 bases are TGTGCCAGCAGTTCAGGGGAGACCCAGTACTTC.

A remark on this clonotype: A much larger clone lies one base from this, so it may be a read error. The gene calls are TRBV7-2 and TRBJ2-5, with D possibly being TRBD1 or TRBD2 (6 bases each). Germline lookup yields CDR1 SGHTA and CDR2 FQGNSA. With 10 bases removed from V and 4 bases from J, the gap between germline ends came to 16 bases. This CDR3 is 13 amino acids long. The CDR3 nucleotides are TGTGCCACCTCCGGGGGCCCCCGAGAGACCCAGTACTTC. Translated: CATSGGPRETQYF.

This clonotype came up a few times. The genes are TRBV20-1 and TRBJ1-6; D is possibly TRBD1 (5 bases). This CDR3 has 15 amino acids. Between the trimmed V and J ends, which lost 5 bases and 14 bases, there was a span of 25 bases. Germline V gene sequence: CDR1 DFQATT, CDR2 SNEGSKA (reference sequence). The CDR3 spells CSARPPGEGSMALHF. The CDR3 DNA reads as TGCAGTGCTCGCCCCCCCGGAGAGGGGAGTATGGCCCTCCACTTT.

This chain's CDR3 is CASSLTRGGREQFF. The CDR3 bases are TGCGCCAGCAGCTTGACTAGGGGGGGCCGTGAGCAGTTCTTC. This sequence joins TRBV5-1 and TRBJ2-1; a weak D match, TRBD2 (7 bases). V gave up 1 base and J gave up 9 bases, with 14 bases separating them. CDR1 SGHRS and CDR2 YFSETQ come from the germline V gene. The CDR3 loop spans 14 amino acids.

This clonotype was detected many times. The V gene is TRBV25-1, the J gene TRBJ2-1, with no clear D. V was pared by 5 bases and J by 3 bases, with 14 bases between. CDR1 MGHDK and CDR2 SYGVNS come from the germline V gene. This CDR3 is 15 amino acids long. CDR3 loop: CASSLHSAYYNEQFF. For the CDR3, the DNA is TGTGCCAGCAGTCTTCACTCGGCCTACTACAATGAGCAGTTCTTC.

This clonotype was seen repeatedly, ten times or more. This chain joins TRBV7-6 and TRBJ2-7, with 9 bases identical to TRBD1. CDR1 and CDR2 (germline): SGHVS, FNYEAQ. Trimming took 6 bases from V and 3 from J; bases not matched to a gene: 12. The CDR3 is 16 residues long. The CDR3 DNA follows: TGTGCCAGCAGTCCTAGGACAGGGGTAAGGAACTACGAGCAGTACTTC. It specifies CASSPRTGVRNYEQYF.

Many counts were recorded for this clonotype. V and J are TRBV27 and TRBJ2-3; 11 bases align to TRBD2. V gave up 4 bases and J gave up 0 bases; unmatched junction bases: 9. Germline values: CDR1 MNHEY, CDR2 SMNVEV (reference sequence). The CDR3 sequence is 18 residues long. In nucleotides, the CDR3 is TGTGCCAGCAGTTCACTAGCGGGAGATTGGGTGAGCACAGATACGCAGTATTTT. Amino acid sequence: CASSSLAGDWVSTDTQYF.

This clonotype was picked up a small number of times. This sequence joins TRBV24-1 and TRBJ2-7, with 13 bases identical to TRBD2. J was trimmed by 4 bases and V by 4 bases; bases with no gene match: 6. This CDR3 is 16 amino acids long. The germline V gene encodes CDR1 KGHDR and CDR2 SFDVKD. The DNA of the CDR3 is TGTGCCACCAGTGAGGGCGGACTAGCGGGAGCTTACGAGCAGTACTTC. This sequence encodes CATSEGGLAGAYEQYF.

At least ten counts were recorded for this clonotype. The chain carries TRBV13 and TRBJ2-5; D is perhaps TRBD1 or TRBD2 (6 bases each). The V end was cut by 3 bases, the J end by 2 bases, with 13 bases between. The V gene's germline CDR1 is PRHDT and CDR2 FYEKMQ (reference sequence). This CDR3 has 15 amino acids. The CDR3 protein is CASSFQGRRQETQYF. CDR3 in DNA: TGTGCCAGCAGCTTCCAGGGGAGGAGACAAGAGACCCAGTACTTC.

There are many counts of this clonotype. V is TRBV6-2 or TRBV6-3 and J is TRBJ1-5, with TRBD1 identical over 8 bases. V trimming: 10 bases; J trimming: 7 bases; junction bases outside the gene matches: 9. The CDR3 sequence is 13 residues long. Per the germline V gene, CDR1 is MNHEY and CDR2 is SVGEGT. CDR3 sequence (DNA): TGTGCCACCCAGGGGGCATTGTACCAGCCCCAGCATTTT. Amino acids: CATQGALYQPQHF.

This clonotype was counted at least ten times. The chain carries TRBV30 and TRBJ2-1; 8 bases are a match to TRBD2. The V gene's germline CDR1 is GTSNPN and CDR2 SVGIG (reference sequence). The CDR3 loop spans 16 amino acids. V lost 4 bases to trimming and J lost 7 bases; unmatched junction nucleotides: 15. The CDR3 nucleotides read TGTGCCTGGACGAACCGGCTAAGTCTAGCGGGTAATGAGCAGTTCTTC. This translates into CAWTNRLSLAGNEQFF.

The gene calls are TRBV12-3 or TRBV12-4 and TRBJ2-3, with TRBD1 identical over 8 bases. Trimming cost V 3 bases and J 4 bases; bases outside gene matches: 3. This CDR3 comprises 14 residues. CDR3 nucleotide sequence: TGTGCCAGCAGTTTGCAGGGGGCGGCAGATACGCAGTATTTT. This gives the protein CASSLQGAADTQYF.

This clonotype was observed at least ten times. The chain has TRBV29-1 and TRBJ1-1; D may be TRBD1 (6 bases). Trimming cost V 5 bases and J 0 bases, with 10 bases left between them. Germline-derived CDR1 and CDR2 are SQVTM and ANQGSEA. The CDR3 has 13 amino acids. The CDR3 region is CSVKQGLNTEAFF. The CDR3 DNA is TGCAGCGTTAAACAGGGTTTGAACACTGAAGCTTTCTTT.

This clonotype was seen many times. V usage is TRBV7-2 and J usage is TRBJ2-7, with D possibly matching TRBD2 (5 bases). The CDR3 runs to 18 residues. Germline values: CDR1 SGHTA, CDR2 FQGNSA. The ends were cut back, 2 bases at V and 3 bases at J, with 23 bases in the middle. CDR3 region: CASSLTGGGRSRVYEQYF. The DNA for the CDR3 is TGTGCCAGCAGCTTAACTGGAGGTGGGCGTTCAAGAGTCTACGAGCAGTACTTC.

With regard to this clonotype: This may be a read error: a much more frequent sequence differs by one nucleotide. The rearrangement joins TRBV20-1 to TRBJ2-2, with a tentative D call TRBD2 (7 bases). CDR1 and CDR2 from the germline V gene are DFQATT and SNEGSKA (reference sequence). This CDR3 has 14 amino acids. This CDR3 is CSARDLTKGGEPFF. CDR3 sequence (DNA): TGCAGTGCTAGAGATTTGACCAAAGGGGGGGAGCCGTTTTTT.

There are a few counts of this clonotype. CDR3 nucleotide sequence: TGTGCCAGCAGTCCCCTGAGGAACACTGAAGCTTTCTTT. Encoded protein: CASSPLRNTEAFF. The chain carries TRBV12-3 or TRBV12-4 and TRBJ1-1; D gene uncertain. The CDR3 extends over 13 amino acids. With 5 bases removed from V and 1 base from J, the gap between germline ends came to 8 bases.

This clonotype came up many times. J is TRBJ1-2 and V is TRBV2; D gene unclear. The CDR3 consists of 13 residues. Germline V gene sequence: CDR1 SNHLY, CDR2 FYNNEI. V lost 7 bases to trimming and J lost 3 bases, with 12 bases between them. The CDR3 reads CASTPSRDYGYTF. CDR3 DNA: TGTGCCAGCACTCCATCTAGGGACTATGGCTACACCTTC.